This T cell receptor (beta chain) was identified in a study of vaccination effects on CD4 cells after COVID-19. Trimming pared 4 bases from V and 1 base from J, leaving 14 bases between. The CDR3 sequence is 16 residues long. From germline, CDR1 is MGHRA and CDR2 YSYEKL. Investigators separated out CD4+ T cells once around nine days of culture had passed. This clone was detected only once. The antigen is not known. Repertoires were generated with immunoSEQ multiplex PCR, while TCRdb's copy carries only in-frame clones and drops some. The table lists about 48,000 clones, 65% to 80% of them singletons. The TCR sequence derives from a human donor who received a COVID-19 vaccine. The chain combines TRBV4-1 with TRBJ1-3; D is unresolved. The starting material was CD4+ T cells from PBMCs cultured without peptide, obtained before COVID-19 vaccination. The CDR3 region has the DNA TGCGCCAGCAGCCCCCTGGAAATCCCTTCTGGAAACACCATATATTTT. It is translated as CASSPLEIPSGNTIYF.